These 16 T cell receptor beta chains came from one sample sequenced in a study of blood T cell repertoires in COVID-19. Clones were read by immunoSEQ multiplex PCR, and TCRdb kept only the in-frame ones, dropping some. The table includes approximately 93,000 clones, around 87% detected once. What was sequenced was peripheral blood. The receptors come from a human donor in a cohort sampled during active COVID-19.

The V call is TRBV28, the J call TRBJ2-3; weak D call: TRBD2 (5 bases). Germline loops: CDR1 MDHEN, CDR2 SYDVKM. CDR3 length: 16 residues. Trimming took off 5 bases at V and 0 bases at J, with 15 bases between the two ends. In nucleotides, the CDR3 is TGTGCCAGCAGTCCCCAAGCGGCAACTAGCACAGATACGCAGTATTTT. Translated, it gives CASSPQAATSTDTQYF.

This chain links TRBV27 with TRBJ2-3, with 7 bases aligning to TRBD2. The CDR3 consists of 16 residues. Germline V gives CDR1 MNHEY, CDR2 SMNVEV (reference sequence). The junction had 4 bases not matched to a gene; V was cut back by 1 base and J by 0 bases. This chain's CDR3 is CASSLLSGVSTDTQYF. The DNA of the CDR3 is TGTGCCAGCAGTTTATTGAGCGGGGTCAGCACAGATACGCAGTATTTT.

CDR3 sequence: CASIAGTGIPKAGGLADTQYF. DNA for the CDR3: TGCGCCAGCATCGCCGGGACAGGAATCCCTAAAGCGGGAGGGCTGGCAGATACGCAGTATTTT. V and J are TRBV23-1 and TRBJ2-3; 10 bases are a match to TRBD2. TRBV23-1 is recorded as an ORF, its role being uncertain. Trimming removed 7 bases from V and 4 bases from J; junction bases left unmatched: 26. The CDR3 loop spans 21 amino acids.

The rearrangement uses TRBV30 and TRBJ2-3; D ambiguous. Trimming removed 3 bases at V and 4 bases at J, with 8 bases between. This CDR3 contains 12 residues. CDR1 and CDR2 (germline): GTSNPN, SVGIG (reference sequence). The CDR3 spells CAWSPGADTQYF. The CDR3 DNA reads TGTGCCTGGAGCCCCGGAGCAGATACGCAGTATTTT.

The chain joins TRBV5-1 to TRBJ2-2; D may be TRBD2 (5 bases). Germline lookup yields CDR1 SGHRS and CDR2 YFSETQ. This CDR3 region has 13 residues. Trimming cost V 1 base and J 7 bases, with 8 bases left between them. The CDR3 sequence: CASSLSEGGELFF. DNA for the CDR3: TGCGCCAGCAGCTTGTCTGAGGGCGGGGAGCTGTTTTTT.

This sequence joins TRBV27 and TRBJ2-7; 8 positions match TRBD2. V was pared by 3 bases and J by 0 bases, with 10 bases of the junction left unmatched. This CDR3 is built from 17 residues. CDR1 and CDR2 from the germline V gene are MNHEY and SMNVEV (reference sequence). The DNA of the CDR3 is TGTGCCAGCAGTTTCTTGTTAGGCGGGGGGAACTCCTACGAGCAGTACTTC. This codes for CASSFLLGGGNSYEQYF.

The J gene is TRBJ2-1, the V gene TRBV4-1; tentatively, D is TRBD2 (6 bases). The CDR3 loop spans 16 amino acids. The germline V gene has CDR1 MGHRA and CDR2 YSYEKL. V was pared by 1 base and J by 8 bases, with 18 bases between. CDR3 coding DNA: TGCGCCAGCAGCCAAGCCGCTAGCGCGGGCCTCCATGAGCAGTTCTTC. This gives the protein CASSQAASAGLHEQFF.

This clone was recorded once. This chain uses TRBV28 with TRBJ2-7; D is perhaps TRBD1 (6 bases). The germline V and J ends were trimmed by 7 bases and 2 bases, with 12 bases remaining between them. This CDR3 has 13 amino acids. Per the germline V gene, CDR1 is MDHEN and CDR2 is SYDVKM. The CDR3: CASIQGQPYEQYF. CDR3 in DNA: TGTGCCAGCATACAGGGCCAACCCTACGAGCAGTACTTC.

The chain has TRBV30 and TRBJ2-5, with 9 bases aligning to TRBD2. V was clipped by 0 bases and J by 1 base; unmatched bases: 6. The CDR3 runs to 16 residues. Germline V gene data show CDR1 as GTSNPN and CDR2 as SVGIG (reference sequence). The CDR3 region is CAWSVRLAGFQETQYF. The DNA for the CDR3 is TGTGCCTGGAGTGTACGTCTAGCGGGATTCCAAGAGACCCAGTACTTC.

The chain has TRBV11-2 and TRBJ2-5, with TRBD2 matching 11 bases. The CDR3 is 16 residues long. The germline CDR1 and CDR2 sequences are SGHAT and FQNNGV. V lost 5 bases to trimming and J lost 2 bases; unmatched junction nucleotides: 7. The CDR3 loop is CASSPRLAGKQETQYF. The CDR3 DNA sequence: TGTGCCAGCAGCCCCAGACTAGCGGGAAAACAAGAGACCCAGTACTTC. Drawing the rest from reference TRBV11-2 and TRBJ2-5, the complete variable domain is EAGVAQSPRYKIIEKRQSVAFWCNPISGHATLYWYQQILGQGPKLLIQFQNNGVVDDSQLPKDRFSAERLKGVDSTLKIQPAKLEDSAVYLCASSPRLAGKQETQYFGPGTRLLVL.

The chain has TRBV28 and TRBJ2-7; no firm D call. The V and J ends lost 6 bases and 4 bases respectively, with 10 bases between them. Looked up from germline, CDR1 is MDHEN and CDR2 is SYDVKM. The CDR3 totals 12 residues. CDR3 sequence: CASSGRSYEQYF. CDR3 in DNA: TGTGCCAGCAGCGGCAGGTCTTACGAGCAGTACTTC.

CDR3 region: CASTRDTMNTEAFF. In DNA form, the CDR3 reads TGTGCCAGCACCAGGGACACAATGAACACTGAAGCTTTCTTT. The chain is built from TRBV28 and TRBJ1-1; maybe TRBD1 (6 bases). Trimming pared 7 bases from V and 0 bases from J, leaving 12 bases between. The CDR3 has 14 amino acids. CDR1 MDHEN and CDR2 SYDVKM come from the germline V gene.

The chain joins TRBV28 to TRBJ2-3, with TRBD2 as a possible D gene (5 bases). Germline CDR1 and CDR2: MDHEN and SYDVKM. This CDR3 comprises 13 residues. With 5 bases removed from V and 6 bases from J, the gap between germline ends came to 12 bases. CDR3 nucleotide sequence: TGTGCCAGCAGTCGGACTGCACGGGATACGCAGTATTTT. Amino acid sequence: CASSRTARDTQYF.

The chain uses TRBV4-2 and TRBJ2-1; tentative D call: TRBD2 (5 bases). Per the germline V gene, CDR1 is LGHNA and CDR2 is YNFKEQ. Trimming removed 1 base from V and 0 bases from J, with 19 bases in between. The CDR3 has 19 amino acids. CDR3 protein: CASSQGIGGHLNSYNEQFF. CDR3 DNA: TGTGCCAGCAGCCAAGGAATAGGCGGGCACCTTAACTCCTACAATGAGCAGTTCTTC.

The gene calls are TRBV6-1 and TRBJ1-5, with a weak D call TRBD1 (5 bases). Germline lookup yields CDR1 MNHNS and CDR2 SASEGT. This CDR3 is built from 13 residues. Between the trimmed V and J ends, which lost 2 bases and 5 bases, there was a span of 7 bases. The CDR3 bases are TGTGCCAGCAGTGAACAAGGGGATCAGCCCCAGCATTTT. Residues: CASSEQGDQPQHF.

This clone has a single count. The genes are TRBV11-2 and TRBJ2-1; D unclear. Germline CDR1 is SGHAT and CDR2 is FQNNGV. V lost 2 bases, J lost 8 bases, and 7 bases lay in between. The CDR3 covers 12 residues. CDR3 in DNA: TGTGCCAGCAGCTTAAATCGGGATGAGCAGTTCTTC. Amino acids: CASSLNRDEQFF.